This TCR beta chain was sequenced during a study of blood T cell repertoires in COVID-19. Study overall: The cDNA or gDNA used as material had been derived from T cells, B-cell-depleted T cells, or PBMCs.

Produced via immunoSEQ multiplex PCR; TCRdb's table is partial and in-frame only. The repertoire includes a few hundred thousand clones, approximately 85% of them detected once, and about 0.9% sits in the top ten. The germline V gene encodes CDR1 SEHNR and CDR2 FQNEAQ (reference sequence). The V segment lost 5 bases and the J segment 4 bases; nucleotides outside the gene matches: 15. The CDR3 is 17 residues long. While infection was still active, Seattle patients were enrolled and then followed longitudinally. This clone has just one count. V is TRBV7-9 and J is TRBJ2-5; 8 bases line up with TRBD1. Material: peripheral blood. The TCR originated in a human donor with COVID-19, enrolled during active disease. The donor label of this sample is uncertain. The CDR3 sequence: CASSQGRDRWFAETQYF. Here the CDR3 DNA reads TGTGCCAGCAGCCAAGGGCGGGACAGGTGGTTCGCAGAGACCCAGTACTTC.